The present entry profiles one TCR beta chain with its context. The CDR3 has 19 residues. V shed 1 base, J shed 3 bases, and the junction held 17 bases outside the gene matches. Germline V gene data show CDR1 as SGHTA and CDR2 as FQGNSA. This sample was included in a study of T cell changes during pregnancy in multiple sclerosis. TCRdb's copy holds only in-frame clones and misses some; the assay was immunoSEQ multiplex PCR. The data contain more than 55,000 clones, nearly 95% of them seen just once; the ten biggest clones take up 0.8% to 1%. The chain couples TRBV7-2 to TRBJ2-7, with 8 positions matching TRBD1. The clonotype originates from a female donor with multiple sclerosis, enrolled in a pregnancy study. The sample here was peripheral blood, taken in the first trimester of pregnancy. CDR3 DNA: TGTGCCAGCAGCTTAGTCGCCATGCCCCGGGACAGGACAGACTACGAGCAGTACTTC. Residues: CASSLVAMPRDRTDYEQYF.